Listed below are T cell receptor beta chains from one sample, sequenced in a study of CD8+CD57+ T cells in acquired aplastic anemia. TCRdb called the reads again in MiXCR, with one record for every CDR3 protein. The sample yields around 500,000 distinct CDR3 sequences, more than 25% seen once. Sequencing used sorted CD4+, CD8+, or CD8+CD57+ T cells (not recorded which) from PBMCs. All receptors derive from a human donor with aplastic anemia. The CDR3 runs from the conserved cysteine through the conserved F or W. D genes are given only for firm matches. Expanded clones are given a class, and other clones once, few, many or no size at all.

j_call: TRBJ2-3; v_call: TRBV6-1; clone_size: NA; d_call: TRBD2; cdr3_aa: CASSRGLAVTDTQYF; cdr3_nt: TGTGCCAGCAGTCGCGGACTAGCCGTAACAGATACGCAGTATTTT
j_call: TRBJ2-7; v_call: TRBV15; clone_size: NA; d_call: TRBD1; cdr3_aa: CATSRASGQGLAYEQYF; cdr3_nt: TGTGCCACCAGCAGAGCCTCAGGACAGGGTCTTGCCTACGAGCAGTACTTC
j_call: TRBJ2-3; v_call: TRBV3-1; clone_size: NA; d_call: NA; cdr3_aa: CASERRSTDTQYF; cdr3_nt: TGTGCCAGCGAGAGGAGAAGCACAGATACGCAGTATTTT
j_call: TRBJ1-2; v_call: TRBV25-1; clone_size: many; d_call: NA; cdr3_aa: CASSNTGTYGYTF; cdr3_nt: TGTGCCAGCAGCAATACAGGGACCTATGGCTACACCTTC
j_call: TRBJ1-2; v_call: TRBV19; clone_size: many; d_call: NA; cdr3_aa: CASRPAGGAGGYTF; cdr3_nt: TGTGCCAGTAGGCCGGCGGGGGGCGCGGGAGGCTACACCTTC
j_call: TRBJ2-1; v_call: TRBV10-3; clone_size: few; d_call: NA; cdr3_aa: CASVGRADLDRSYNGQFF; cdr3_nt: TGTGCCAGCGTCGGCAGGGCGGATTTGGATCGCTCCTACAATGGGCAGTTCTTC
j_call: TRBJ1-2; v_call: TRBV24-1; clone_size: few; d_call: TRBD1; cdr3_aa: CATSTGYPYGYTF; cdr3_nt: TGTGCCACGTCGACAGGGTACCCTTATGGCTACACCTTC
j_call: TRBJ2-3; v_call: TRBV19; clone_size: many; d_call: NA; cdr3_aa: CASSIVGTDTQYF; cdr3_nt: TGTGCCAGTAGTATAGTCGGCACAGATACGCAGTATTTT
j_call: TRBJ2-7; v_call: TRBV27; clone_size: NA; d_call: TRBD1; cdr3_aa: CASSSGRDRSYEQYF; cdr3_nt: TGTGCCAGCAGTTCAGGCCGGGACAGATCCTACGAGCAGTACTTC
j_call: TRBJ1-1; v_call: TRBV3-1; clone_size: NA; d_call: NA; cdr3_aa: CASSQALLRPEAFF; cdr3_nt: TGTGCCAGCAGCCAAGCCCTGCTCAGGCCAGAAGCTTTCTTT
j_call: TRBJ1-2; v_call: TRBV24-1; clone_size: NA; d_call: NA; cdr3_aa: CASSFPQGPTSFYGYTF; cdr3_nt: TGTGCCAGCAGTTTCCCTCAGGGCCCCACCAGTTTCTATGGCTACACCTTC
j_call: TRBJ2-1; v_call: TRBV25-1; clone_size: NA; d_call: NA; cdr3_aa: CASSYPPLVLFF; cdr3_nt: TGTGCCAGCAGTTACCCCCCACTAGTTCTGTTCTTC
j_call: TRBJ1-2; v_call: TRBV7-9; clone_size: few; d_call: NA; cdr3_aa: CASSLERVPVSYGYTF; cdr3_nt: TGTGCCAGCAGCTTAGAGCGTGTTCCAGTGAGCTATGGCTACACCTTC
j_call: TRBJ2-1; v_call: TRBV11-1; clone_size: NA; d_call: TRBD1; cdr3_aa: CASSLQGAINEQFF; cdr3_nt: TGTGCCAGCAGCCTACAGGGGGCGATCAATGAGCAGTTCTTC
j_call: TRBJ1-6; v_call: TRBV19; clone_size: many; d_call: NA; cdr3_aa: CASSTLPVQGGYSPLHF; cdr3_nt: TGTGCCAGTAGTACCCTTCCAGTGCAGGGAGGTTATTCACCCCTCCACTTT
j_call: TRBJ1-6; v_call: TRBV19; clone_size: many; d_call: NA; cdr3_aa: CASSPPDSPLHF; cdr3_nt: TGTGCCAGTAGTCCTCCAGATTCACCCCTCCACTTT
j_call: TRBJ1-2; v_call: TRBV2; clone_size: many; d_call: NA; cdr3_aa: CARGDIGYTF; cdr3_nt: TGTGCCAGGGGGGACATTGGCTACACCTTC
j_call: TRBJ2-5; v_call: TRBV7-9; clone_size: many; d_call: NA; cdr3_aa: CASSLASVETQYF; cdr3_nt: TGTGCCAGCAGCTTAGCTAGCGTAGAGACCCAGTACTTC
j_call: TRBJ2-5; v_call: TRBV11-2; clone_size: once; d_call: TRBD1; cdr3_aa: CASSPGQGAGTQYF; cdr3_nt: TGTGCCAGCAGCCCGGGACAGGGGGCCGGGACCCAGTACTTC
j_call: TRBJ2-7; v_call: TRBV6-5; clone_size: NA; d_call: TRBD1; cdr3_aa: CASSYGTGIYEQYF; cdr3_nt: TGTGCCAGCAGTTACGGGACAGGGATATACGAGCAGTACTTC
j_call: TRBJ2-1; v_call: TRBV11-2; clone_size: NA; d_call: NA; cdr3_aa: CASSLEQGSYNEQFF; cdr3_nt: TGTGCCAGCAGCTTAGAACAGGGCTCCTACAATGAGCAGTTCTTC
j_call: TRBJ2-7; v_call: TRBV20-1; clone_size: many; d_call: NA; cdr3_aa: CSASPLTTSGEQYF; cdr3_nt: TGCAGTGCTAGCCCACTTACAACCTCGGGAGAGCAGTACTTC
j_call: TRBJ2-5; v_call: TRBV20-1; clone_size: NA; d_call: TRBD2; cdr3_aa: CSARAPGRIAGDIQETQYF; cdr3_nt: TGCAGTGCTAGAGCCCCCGGTAGGATAGCGGGAGATATACAAGAGACCCAGTACTTC
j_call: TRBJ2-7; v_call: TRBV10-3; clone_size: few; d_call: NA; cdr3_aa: CAIRTAQGYEQYF; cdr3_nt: TGTGCCATCAGGACCGCACAGGGCTACGAGCAGTATTTC
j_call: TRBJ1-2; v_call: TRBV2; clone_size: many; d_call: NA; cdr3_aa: CASSEALQVYGYTF; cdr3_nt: TGTGCCAGCAGTGAAGCGCTTCAGGTATATGGCTACACCTTC
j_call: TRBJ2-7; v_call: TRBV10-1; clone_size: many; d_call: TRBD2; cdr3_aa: CASSGVLLAGEGGYEQYF; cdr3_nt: TGCGCCAGCAGTGGAGTACTACTAGCGGGTGAGGGCGGCTACGAGCAGTACTTC
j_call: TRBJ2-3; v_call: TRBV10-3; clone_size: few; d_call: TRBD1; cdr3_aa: CASRDRSEADTQYF; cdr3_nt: TGTGCCAGCAGGGACAGGAGTGAGGCAGATACGCAGTATTTT
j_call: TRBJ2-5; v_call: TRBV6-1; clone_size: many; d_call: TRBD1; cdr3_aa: CASRKTGVETQYF; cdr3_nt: TGTGCCAGCAGGAAAACAGGGGTGGAGACCCAGTACTTC
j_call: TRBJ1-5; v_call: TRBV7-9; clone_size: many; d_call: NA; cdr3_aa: CASSSQGLGQPQHF; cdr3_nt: TGTGCCAGCAGCTCGCAGGGGCTAGGGCAGCCCCAGCATTTT
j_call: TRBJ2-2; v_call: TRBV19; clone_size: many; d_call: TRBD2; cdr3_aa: CASSTTSGTGELFF; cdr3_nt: TGTGCCAGTAGTACAACTAGCGGCACCGGGGAGCTGTTTTTT
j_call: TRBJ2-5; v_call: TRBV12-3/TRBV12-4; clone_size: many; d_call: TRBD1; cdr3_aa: CASSSGGGETQYF; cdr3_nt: TGTGCCAGCAGTTCAGGGGGCGGGGAGACCCAGTACTTC
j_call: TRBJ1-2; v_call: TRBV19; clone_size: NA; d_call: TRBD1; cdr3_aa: CASSTRTGSNYGYTF; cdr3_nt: TGTGCCAGTAGTACCCGGACAGGGAGTAACTATGGCTACACCTTC